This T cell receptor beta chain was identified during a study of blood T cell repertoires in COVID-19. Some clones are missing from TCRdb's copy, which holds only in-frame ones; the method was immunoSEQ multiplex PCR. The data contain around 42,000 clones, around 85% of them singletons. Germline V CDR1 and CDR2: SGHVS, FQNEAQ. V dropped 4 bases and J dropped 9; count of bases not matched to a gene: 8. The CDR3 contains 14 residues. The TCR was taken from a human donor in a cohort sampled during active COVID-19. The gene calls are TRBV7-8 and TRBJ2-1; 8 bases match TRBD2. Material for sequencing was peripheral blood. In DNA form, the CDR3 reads TGTGCCAGCAGCTCAGGACTAGCCCCGAGTGAGCAGTTCTTC. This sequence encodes CASSSGLAPSEQFF. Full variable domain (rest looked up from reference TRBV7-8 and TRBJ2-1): GAGVSQSPRYKVAKRGQDVALRCDPISGHVSLFWYQQALGQGPEFLTYFQNEAQLDKSGLPSDRFFAERPEGSVSTLKIQRTQQEDSAVYLCASSSGLAPSEQFFGPGTRLTVL.